Below are 2 T cell receptor gamma chains sequenced from a single sample in a study of Vδ1+ human thymocytes. RNA was extracted from the cells and then reverse transcribed. Multiplex PCR used pooled V-gene forward primers and a constant-region reverse primer to amplify CDR3s. TCRdb re-processed the multiplex PCR reads via CATT. Of more than 9,000 gamma-chain clones listed, more than 35% were seen once; the top ten hold roughly 2%. Antigens for these TCRs are unknown. Findings and limits, study-wide: Thymic TRG and TRD repertoires appeared highly polyclonal, with Gaussian CDR3 length distributions.

Sample: Vdelta1+ gamma-delta thymocytes from the thymus. Subset specified: FACS-sorted CD3+ TCRalphabeta- TCRVdelta1+ TCRVdelta2- thymocytes. These receptor sequences come from a boy younger than two who had congenital heart surgery.

This clone was seen only a few times. The identical CDR3 is also encoded by other nucleotide sequences in the sample. The chain employs TRGV9 and TRGJ1 or TRGJ2. Looked up from germline, CDR1 is GITISATS and CDR2 is ISYDGTV (reference sequence). The CDR3 contains 14 residues. The ends lost 2 bases at V and 1 base at J; junction bases unmatched: 5. The CDR3 nucleotides read TGTGCCTTGTGGGAGGAGCCTAATTATTATAAGAAACTCTTT. It translates to CALWEEPNYYKKLF.

J is TRGJP2 and V is TRGV3. TCRdb is silent on the J gene; assignment here came from matching the DNA to germline. The V gene's germline CDR1 is VTNTFY and CDR2 YDVSTARD (reference sequence). This CDR3 is built from 16 residues. J was trimmed by 7 bases and V by 3 bases; bases with no gene match: 14. CDR3 amino acids: CATWDPNPVDDWIKTF. The CDR3 nucleotides read TGTGCCACCTGGGACCCCAACCCTGTGGATGATTGGATCAAGACGTTT.